This T cell receptor beta chain comes out of a study of blood T cell repertoires in COVID-19. The table came from immunoSEQ multiplex PCR; TCRdb's copy has only in-frame clones and leaves some out. The data show roughly 290,000 clones, roughly 89% seen once. Material for sequencing was PBMCs or T cells enriched from blood (not recorded which). The receptor was derived from a woman between 18 and 29 years old with acute COVID-19.

The CDR3 is CASSHVQTPFGTGELFF. The CDR3 nucleotides read TGCGCCAGCAGCCATGTCCAGACTCCATTCGGCACCGGGGAGCTGTTTTTT. The chain recombines TRBV4-1 with TRBJ2-2; D not certain. V lost 3 bases to trimming and J lost 4 bases, with 18 bases between them. The CDR3 spans 17 residues. Germline CDR1 MGHRA, CDR2 YSYEKL.